This TCR beta chain was observed in a study of blood T cell repertoires in COVID-19 (dated by TCRdb to the early 2020s). Regarding the study in general: The collaborator samples originated in the United States, Italy and Spain and spanned the acute and convalescent phases of COVID-19. The prospective study material was composed of cDNA or gDNA derived from T cells, B-cell-depleted T cells, or PBMCs. Deeply sampled blood TCRbeta repertoires from subjects exposed to, actively infected with, or recovered from COVID-19 were included in the dataset. The repertoires were made available in a free public database intended to serve as a resource for research on the immune response to SARS-CoV-2. The samples were drawn from the first 160 participants of the ongoing ImmuneRACE study and from 1,200 or so subjects provided by 6 global collaborators. A de-identified subject ID, COVID-19 status, age in years and sex were almost always included in the sample metadata. HLA class I and class II types, where available, came from metadata supplied by the sample provider rather than from assay-based typing.

With regard to this clone: Its antigen remains unidentified. No much larger clone exists at a distance of one base, and base qualities are not known.

TCRbeta CDR3 regions were amplified from genomic DNA by means of the immunoSEQ Assay, a bias-controlled multiplex PCR. Per the source publication's procedure: Nucleated cell counts per sample were estimated from amplification of reference gene primers within the assay. To quantify the absolute abundance of each unique TCRbeta CDR3 rearrangement, sequence reads were collapsed and filtered. For each sample, productive Simpson clonality was calculated as the square root of Simpson's diversity index across productive rearrangements. Entries here come from immuneACCESS through TCRdb and include only in-frame sequences with V and J called. Some clones fail to appear in such tables; in the studies checked, an unresolved V gene covers under half of the shortfall, and the cause of the remainder is unknown. That table supplies the V and J calls and clone size; D and trimming were determined from the DNA. This sample holds around 96,000 clones; roughly 95% were observed only once. Around 4% of the sample is in the top ten clones.

Collaborating institutions collected whole blood in K2EDTA tubes following their own protocols. For TCRbeta analysis, collaborators shipped samples in one of three forms: frozen whole blood, isolated PBMCs, or DNA extracted from either of those sample types. Overall study results and their limits: The quantity of clinical and demographic metadata differed by source and by participant and was supplied without curation.

Via the germline V gene, CDR1 is SGHTA and CDR2 FQGNSA. Including the terminal cysteine and phenylalanine, the CDR3 comprises 13 residues. Of all the DNA, just the CDR3 is kept, 39 bases in frame from base 1. The junction shows trimming of 5 bases on V and 0 bases on J, plus 7 bases between the germline ends. The source of this sequence is a human donor with active COVID-19. The donor label of this sample is uncertain. The rearranged chain carries TRBV7-2 and TRBJ1-2; the D gene identity is not certain. Sequencing was performed on peripheral blood. The encoded CDR3 is CASSPESNYGYTF. At the DNA level, the sequence is TGTGCCAGCAGCCCGGAGTCTAACTATGGCTACACCTTC. This CDR3, with the reference TRBV7-2 and TRBJ1-2 proteins standing in past its ends, gives the full variable domain GAGVSQSPSNKVTEKGKDVELRCDPISGHTALYWYRQSLGQGLEFLIYFQGNSAPDKSGLPSDRFSAERTGGSVSTLTIQRTQQEDSAVYLCASSPESNYGYTFGSGTRLTVV.